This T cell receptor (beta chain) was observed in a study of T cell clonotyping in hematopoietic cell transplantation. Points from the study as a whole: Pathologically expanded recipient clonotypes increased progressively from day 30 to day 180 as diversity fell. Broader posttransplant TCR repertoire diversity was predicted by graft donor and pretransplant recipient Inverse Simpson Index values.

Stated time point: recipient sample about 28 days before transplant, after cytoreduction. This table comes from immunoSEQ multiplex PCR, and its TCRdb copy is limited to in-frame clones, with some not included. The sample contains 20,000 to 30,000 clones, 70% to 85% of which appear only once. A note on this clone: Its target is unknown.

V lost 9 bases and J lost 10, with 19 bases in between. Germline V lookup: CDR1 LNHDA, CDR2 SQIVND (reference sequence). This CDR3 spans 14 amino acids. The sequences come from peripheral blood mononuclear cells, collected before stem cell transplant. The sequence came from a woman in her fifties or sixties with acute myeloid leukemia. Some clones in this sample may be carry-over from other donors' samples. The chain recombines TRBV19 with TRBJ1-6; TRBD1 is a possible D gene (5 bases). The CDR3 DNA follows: TGTGCCAGCGCAGGCGGGGCCATTAGGTCACCCCTCCACTTT. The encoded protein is CASAGGAIRSPLHF.